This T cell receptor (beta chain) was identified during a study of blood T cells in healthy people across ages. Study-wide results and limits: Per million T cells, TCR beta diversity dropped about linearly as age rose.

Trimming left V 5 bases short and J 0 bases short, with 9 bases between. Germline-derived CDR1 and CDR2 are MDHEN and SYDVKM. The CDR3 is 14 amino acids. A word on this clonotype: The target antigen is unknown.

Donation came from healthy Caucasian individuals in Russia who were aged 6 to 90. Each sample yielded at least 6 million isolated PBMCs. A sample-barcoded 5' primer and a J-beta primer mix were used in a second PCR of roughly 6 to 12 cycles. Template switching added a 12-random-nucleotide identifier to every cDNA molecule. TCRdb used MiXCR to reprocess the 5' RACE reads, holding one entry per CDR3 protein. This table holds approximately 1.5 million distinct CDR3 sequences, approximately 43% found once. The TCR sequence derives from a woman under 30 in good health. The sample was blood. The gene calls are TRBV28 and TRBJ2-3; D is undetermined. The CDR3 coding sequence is TGTGCCAGCAGTGCGGAGACCAGCACAGATACGCAGTATTTT. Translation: CASSAETSTDTQYF.